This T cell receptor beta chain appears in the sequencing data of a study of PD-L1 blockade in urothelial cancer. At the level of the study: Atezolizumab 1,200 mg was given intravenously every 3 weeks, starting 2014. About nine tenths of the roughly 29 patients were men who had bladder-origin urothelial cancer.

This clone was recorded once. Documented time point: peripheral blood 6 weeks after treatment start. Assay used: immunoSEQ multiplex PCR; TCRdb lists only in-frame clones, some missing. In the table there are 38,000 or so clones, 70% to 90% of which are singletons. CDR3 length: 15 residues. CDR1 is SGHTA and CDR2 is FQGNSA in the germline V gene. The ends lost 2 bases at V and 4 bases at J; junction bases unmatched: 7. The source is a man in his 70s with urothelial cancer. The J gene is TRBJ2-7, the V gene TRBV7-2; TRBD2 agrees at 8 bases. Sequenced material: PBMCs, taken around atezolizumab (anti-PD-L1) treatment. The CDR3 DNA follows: TGTGCCAGCAGCTTACAAGCGGGAGTCACTTACGAGCAGTACTTC. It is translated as CASSLQAGVTYEQYF.